A single sample is the source of the 8 T cell receptor beta chains below, sequenced in a study of glioma-infiltrating T cells. TCR alpha and beta CDR3 regions were amplified from RNA using iRepertoire nested multiplex PCR. TCRdb analysed the multiplex PCR reads with MiXCR anew, one entry per CDR3 protein. Altogether about 200,000 distinct CDR3 sequences are present, roughly 32% being singletons, with the ten largest covering around 20%. Sequences were obtained from glioma tissue, nonneoplastic brain tissue, or PBMCs (not recorded which). The receptors come from a human donor with low-grade glioma or glioblastoma, undergoing nonglioma brain surgery, or in good health (not recorded which).

Notes on this clonotype: A much larger clonotype is one base distant, so this may be a read error. V gene TRBV19 combines with J gene TRBJ2-7; D is possibly TRBD2 (5 bases). The V gene lost 4 bases and the J gene lost 0 bases, with 13 bases spanning the gap. Looked up from germline, CDR1 is LNHDA and CDR2 is SQIVND (reference sequence). The CDR3 runs 15 residues. The CDR3: CASSRIHGVSYEQYF. The CDR3 DNA reads TGTGCCAGTAGTAGAATCCACGGGGTCTCCTACGAGCAGTACTTC.

A remark on this clonotype: Being one base from a much bigger clone, this may be a read error. The chain combines TRBV7-3 with TRBJ2-1, with TRBD2 identical over 7 bases. Germline CDR1 SGHTA, CDR2 FQGTGA. CDR3 length: 13 amino acids. As DNA, the CDR3 is TGTGCCAGCGGCTTTAATCCGCGGGAGAGTCCGTTCTTC. Its protein is CASGFNPRESPFF.

This clonotype was picked up many times. This chain links TRBV5-1 with TRBJ2-1, with D hard to call. Looked up from germline, CDR1 is SGHRS and CDR2 is YFSETQ. The V end lost 0 bases, the J end lost 9 bases, and 7 bases lay between the germline ends. The CDR3 runs to 12 residues. CDR3 loop: CASSLERVEQFF. The CDR3 DNA is TGCGCCAGCAGCTTGGAACGGGTTGAGCAGTTCTTC.

This rearrangement joins TRBV3-1 to TRBJ2-5; unclear D gene. V was clipped by 7 bases and J by 2 bases, with 17 bases between them. The CDR3 consists of 15 residues. Germline V gives CDR1 LGHDT, CDR2 YNNKEL (reference sequence). The CDR3 spells CASTRLLGTQETQYF. The CDR3 region has the DNA TGTGCCAGCACCCGGCTACTGGGTACTCAAGAGACCCAGTACTTC.

At least ten counts were recorded for this clonotype. The chain joins TRBV7-6 to TRBJ1-1; 11 bases match TRBD1. J was trimmed by 3 bases and V by 11 bases; bases with no gene match: 2. The CDR3 is 12 amino acids. The germline CDR1 and CDR2 sequences are SGHVS and FNYEAQ. CDR3 sequence reads: CASGQGDTEAFF. In DNA, the CDR3 is TGTGCCTCGGGACAGGGGGACACTGAAGCTTTCTTT.

This clonotype has just a few counts. The chain employs TRBV14 and TRBJ2-7; D is possibly TRBD1 or TRBD2 (5 bases each). Germline CDR1 reads SGHDN; CDR2 reads FVKESK. V lost 4 bases and J 9 bases, leaving 10 bases between the germline ends. The length of the CDR3 is 11 residues. The CDR3 nucleotides are TGTGCCAGCAGCCCGGGGACCGTGCAGTACTTC. It yields the protein CASSPGTVQYF.

In regard to this clonotype: A much larger clone differs by one base, so this may be a read error. The V call is TRBV6-1, the J call TRBJ2-7, with a weak D call TRBD1 (6 bases). The CDR3 consists of 16 residues. Looked up from germline, CDR1 is MNHNS and CDR2 is SASEGT. CDR3 in DNA: TGTGCCGGCAGTGCCCCTCTCGGCAGGGGAGAATACGAGCAGTACTTC. It codes for CAGSAPLGRGEYEQYF.

Regarding this clonotype: It may be a read error: a sequence one base away is much more abundant. The chain links TRBV19 to TRBJ2-1; TRBD2 agrees at 9 bases. The CDR3 extends over 15 amino acids. CDR1 and CDR2 from the germline V gene are LNHDA and SQIVND (reference sequence). For the CDR3, the DNA is TGTGCCCGTAGTATCGGCGGGAGGGCCGTTGATGAGCAGTTCTTC. This gives the protein CARSIGGRAVDEQFF.